The subject of this entry is one T cell receptor beta chain. Its antigen is still unknown. A single record per CDR3 protein comes from TCRdb applying MiXCR to the reads. In the table there are about 530,000 distinct CDR3 sequences, less than 30% of which are singletons. There are 13 residues in the CDR3. Germline V gene sequence: CDR1 MNHEY, CDR2 SMNVEV (reference sequence). V lost 4 bases to trimming and J lost 3 bases, with 7 bases between them. The record originates from a study of T cell repertoires in cytomegalovirus infection. Study-wide results and limits: Based on cumulative public TCR beta family frequency, carriers of CMV plus the relevant HLA were identified.

The TCR sequence derives from a human donor in good health (CMV status not recorded). Some clones in this sample may be carry-over from other donors' samples. The chain uses TRBV27 and TRBJ2-1, with unresolved D. The sequenced sample consisted of PBMCs. CDR3 residues: CASSWGRYNEQFF. CDR3 in DNA: TGTGCCAGCAGTTGGGGTCGCTACAATGAGCAGTTCTTC.